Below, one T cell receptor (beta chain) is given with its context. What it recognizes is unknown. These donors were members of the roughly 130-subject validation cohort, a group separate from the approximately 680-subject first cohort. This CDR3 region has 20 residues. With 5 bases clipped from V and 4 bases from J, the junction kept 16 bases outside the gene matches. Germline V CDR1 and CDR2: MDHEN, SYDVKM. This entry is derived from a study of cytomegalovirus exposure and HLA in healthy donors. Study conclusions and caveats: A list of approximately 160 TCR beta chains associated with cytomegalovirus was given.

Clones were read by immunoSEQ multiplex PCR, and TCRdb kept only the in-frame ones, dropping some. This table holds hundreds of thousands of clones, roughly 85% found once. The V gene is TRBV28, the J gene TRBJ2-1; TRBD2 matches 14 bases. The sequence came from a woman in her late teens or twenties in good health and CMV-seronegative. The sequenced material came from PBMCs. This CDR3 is CASSAGTSGGRGLKYNEQFF. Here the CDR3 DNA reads TGTGCCAGCAGTGCCGGGACTAGCGGGGGCCGGGGCTTAAAATACAATGAGCAGTTCTTC. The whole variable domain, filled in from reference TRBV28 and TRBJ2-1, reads DVKVTQSSRYLVKRTGEKVFLECVQDMDHENMFWYRQDPGLGLRLIYFSYDVKMKEKGDIPEGYSVSREKKERFSLILESASTNQTSMYLCASSAGTSGGRGLKYNEQFFGPGTRLTVL.